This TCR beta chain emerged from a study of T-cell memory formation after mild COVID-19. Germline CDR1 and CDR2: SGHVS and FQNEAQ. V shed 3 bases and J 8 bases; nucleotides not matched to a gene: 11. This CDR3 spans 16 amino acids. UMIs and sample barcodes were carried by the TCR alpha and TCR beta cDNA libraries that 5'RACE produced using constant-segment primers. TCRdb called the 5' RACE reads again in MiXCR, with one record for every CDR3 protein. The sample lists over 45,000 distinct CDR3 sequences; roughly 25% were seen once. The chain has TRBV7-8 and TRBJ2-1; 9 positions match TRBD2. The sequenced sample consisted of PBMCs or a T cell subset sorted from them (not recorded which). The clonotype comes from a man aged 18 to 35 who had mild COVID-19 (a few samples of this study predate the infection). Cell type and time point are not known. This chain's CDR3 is CASSLLAGGGADEQFF. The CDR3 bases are TGTGCCAGCAGCTTGCTGGCTGGCGGGGGGGCCGATGAGCAGTTCTTC.